This TCR delta chain emerged from a study of γδ T cells in repeated Plasmodium falciparum infection (dated by TCRdb to about 2021). A note on the overall study: Malian children exposed to intense seasonal malaria transmission were enrolled in the natural-infection arm and compared with Australian children matched for age and gender. Five malaria-naive U.S. adults underwent four controlled human malaria infections by bites from P. falciparum NF54-infected Anopheles stephensi mosquitoes over approximately 590 days. The gammadelta TCR repertoires from Mali were analysed in two ways: cross-sectionally during periods with no transmission, and longitudinally across episodes of acute febrile malaria. The study examined how repeated Plasmodium falciparum infection shapes the human gammadelta T cell repertoire, using natural infection in Mali and controlled human malaria infection. Controlled-infection subjects were sampled at baseline, immediately before selected infections, and 21 days after each infection. What the work shows at the level of the full study, not this receptor alone: Generalizability was limited because the Malian cohort came from a small rural village made up predominantly of one ethnic group. Compared with Australian children, Malian children appeared to have Vdelta2-negative gammadelta TCR repertoires that were more clonally expanded, less diverse and less shared. A highly stable polyclonal repertoire over time and infection, with many inter-individual overlapping TCRgamma sequences, was shown by Vgamma9/Vdelta2+ TCR repertoires. Waves of new clonotype selection in Vdelta2-negative, largely Vdelta1+, gammadelta TCR repertoires appeared to be driven by repeated controlled infections. The controlled-infection cohort was small, limiting analysis of inter-individual variability in gammadelta T cell responses.

For bulk TCR repertoire analysis, Vgamma9/Vdelta2+ and Vdelta2-negative gammadelta T cell populations were flow-sorted out of peripheral blood mononuclear cells. Points on this clone: The antigen it binds to is not known. Translating this DNA gives a protein that differs at residue 3 from the TCRdb one, which belongs to a much larger clone; a read error is likely, and the protein shown is this translation.

The library was prepared using multiplex PCR. Sequencer: Illumina MiSeq. Every sorted gammadelta T cell sample had both its TCR gamma (TRG) and TCR delta (TRD) chains sequenced. As for the authors' bioinformatics: The repertoire analyses drew on clonotype tree plots, the accumulated frequency of the top 20 clonotypes, and diversity index (DI) and D75 metrics. TCRdb called clones anew from the public reads via CATT; matching DNA rows were later pooled. The V and J calls follow TCRdb's processing rather than the paper's. The sample data list about 48,000 delta-chain clones, and 1.6% of these were observed just once. Around 8.6% of the sample is held by the ten biggest clonotypes. From the cysteine up to the phenylalanine, the CDR3 has a length of 17 residues. Just the 51-base CDR3 DNA is kept, in frame starting at base 1. Sequences TSWWSYY (CDR1) and QGS (CDR2) are obtained from the germline V gene.

Sequencing input: gamma-delta T cells from blood. The clonotype comes from a pool of human donors (malaria-infected and uninfected, not separated). Recombination linked TRDV1 to TRDJ1, with 7 bases matching TRDD3. Matching the DNA to germline supplied the J gene, which TCRdb does not give. This receptor carries the CDR3 CAFGELRWGTYTDKLIF. Read as DNA, the sequence is TGTGCTTTTGGGGAACTTAGGTGGGGGACGTACACCGATAAACTCATCTTT.